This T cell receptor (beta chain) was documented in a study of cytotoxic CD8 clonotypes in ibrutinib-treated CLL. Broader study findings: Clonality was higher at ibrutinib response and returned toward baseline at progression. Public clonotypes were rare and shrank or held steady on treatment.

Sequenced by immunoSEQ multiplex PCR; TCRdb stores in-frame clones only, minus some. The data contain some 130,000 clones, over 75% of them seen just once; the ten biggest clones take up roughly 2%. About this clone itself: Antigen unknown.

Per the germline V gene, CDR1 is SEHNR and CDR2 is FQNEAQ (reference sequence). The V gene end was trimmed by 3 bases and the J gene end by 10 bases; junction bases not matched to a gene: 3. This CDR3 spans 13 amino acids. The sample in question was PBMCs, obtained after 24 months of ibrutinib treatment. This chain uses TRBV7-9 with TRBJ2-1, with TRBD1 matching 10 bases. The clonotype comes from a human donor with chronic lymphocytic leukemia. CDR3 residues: CASSLDRGKEQFF. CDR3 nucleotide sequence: TGTGCCAGCAGCTTGGACAGGGGGAAAGAGCAGTTCTTC.